A selection of T cell receptor beta chains follows, all from one sample in a study of blood T cell repertoires in COVID-19. Profiling relied on immunoSEQ multiplex PCR, and the TCRdb table lists in-frame clones only, not all of them. The sample holds roughly 71,000 clones, around 90% seen once. Sequenced: peripheral blood. The receptors stem from a man aged 45-60 years with acute or convalescent COVID-19. Each CDR3 is given without its conserved first and last residue. D genes are given only for firm matches. Rows may omit the clone size; those that give it use once, few, many or a size class.

J	size	D	V	CDR3
TRBJ1-4	NA	TRBD1	TRBV7-3	ASSLSGGPNEKLF
TRBJ1-1	once	NA	TRBV4-1	ASSQDRVNTEAF
TRBJ1-1	NA	NA	TRBV2	ASKPGVNTEAF
TRBJ2-5	NA	NA	TRBV5-6	ASSLVGGTWY
TRBJ2-5	NA	TRBD1	TRBV5-1	ASSFGTGSETQY
TRBJ1-5	NA	NA	TRBV2	ASSWGGRSNQPQH
TRBJ1-2	NA	TRBD1	TRBV5-1	ASGTVANYGYT
TRBJ2-3	NA	NA	TRBV19	ASSRGLLDTQY
TRBJ1-5	NA	NA	TRBV6-5	ASSSPTDNQPQH
TRBJ2-5	NA	TRBD2	TRBV24-1	ATSGVAGGTQY
TRBJ1-2	NA	NA	TRBV5-6	ASSHEGQGKNYGYT
TRBJ1-2	NA	NA	TRBV6-5	ASSGQGNYGYT
TRBJ1-3	NA	NA	TRBV27	ASRVKGGSGNTIY
TRBJ1-2	few	NA	TRBV25-1	ASSKGGAGTLNYGYT
TRBJ1-4	NA	NA	TRBV28	ASSWARTSNEKLF
TRBJ2-5	NA	NA	TRBV5-4	ASSSRDLETQY
TRBJ1-1	once	TRBD1	TRBV19	ASSRDRDSEAF
TRBJ1-2	NA	NA	TRBV6-2/TRBV6-3	ASRPQDGANYGYT
TRBJ1-4	once	TRBD1	TRBV7-9	ASSTGTGTNEKLF
TRBJ2-5	NA	TRBD2	TRBV7-2	ASSLDPAGTQETQY
TRBJ1-5	once	NA	TRBV6-5	ASSYSGLSNQPQH
TRBJ2-5	NA	NA	TRBV5-1	ASSPRSGQETQY
TRBJ2-5	NA	TRBD2	TRBV4-1	ASSKASSGGAETQY
TRBJ1-2	NA	NA	TRBV11-1	ASSPGQGYGYT
TRBJ2-7	NA	NA	TRBV19	ASSMRPGSYEQY
TRBJ1-1	NA	TRBD1	TRBV6-1	ASSDQGVFTEAF
TRBJ1-1	NA	TRBD1	TRBV7-6	ASSPRQGAYTEAF
TRBJ2-1	once	TRBD1	TRBV11-2	ASSLGQGEYNEQF
TRBJ2-4	NA	NA	TRBV7-2	ASSLDAGRGIQY
TRBJ1-4	NA	NA	TRBV18	ASSPLGTAGEKLF
TRBJ1-4	NA	TRBD1	TRBV4-2	ASRSGQATGEKLF
TRBJ1-1	NA	NA	TRBV19	ASSIGGVGTEAF
TRBJ2-1	NA	NA	TRBV9	ASSVSTGQMSSYNEQF
TRBJ1-2	NA	TRBD1	TRBV19	ASTQRDREGSDGYT
TRBJ1-1	NA	TRBD1	TRBV2	ASIGQGKTEAF
TRBJ1-1	NA	NA	TRBV6-1	ASSELGGVPEAF
TRBJ1-1	once	NA	TRBV4-1	ASSQLEGSNTEAF
TRBJ2-2	NA	TRBD2	TRBV5-4	ASSLGSGGLTWELF
TRBJ1-6	NA	NA	TRBV25-1	ASSAPAGLNSPLH
TRBJ2-5	NA	NA	TRBV21-1	ASRRTGGGQETQY
TRBJ1-2	NA	NA	TRBV30	AWTRQVVYGYT
TRBJ2-1	NA	NA	TRBV12-3/TRBV12-4	ASSLLPNEQF